Shown below are 3 T cell receptor beta chains from a single sample sequenced in a study of CD8 T cells in ankylosing spondylitis. TCRdb reprocessed the 5' RACE reads with MiXCR, giving one entry per CDR3 protein. The sample holds tens of thousands of distinct CDR3 sequences; 6% are singletons and the top ten take approximately 12%. The sequencing sample was made of blood, either unsorted or a sorted T cell fraction (not recorded which). All receptors derive from a male donor with ankylosing spondylitis or in good health (not recorded which).

This clonotype showed up many times. This rearrangement joins TRBV12-3 or TRBV12-4 to TRBJ2-2, with TRBD2 as a possible D gene (5 bases). V was shortened by 5 bases and J by 9 bases, with 10 bases between the two germline ends. The CDR3 is 12 residues long. For the CDR3, the DNA is TGTGCCAGCAGTACACTAGGCTGGGAGCTGTTTTTT. Translation: CASSTLGWELFF.

This clonotype was detected many times. This chain connects TRBV5-6 to TRBJ1-2, with 10 bases lining up with TRBD1. Germline-derived CDR1 and CDR2 are SGHDT and YYEEEE. V lost 3 bases to trimming and J lost 5 bases; unmatched junction nucleotides: 4. This CDR3 contains 14 residues. Here the CDR3 reads CASSSGTGVYGYTF. DNA for the CDR3: TGTGCCAGCAGCTCCGGGACAGGGGTATATGGCTACACCTTC.

This clonotype was picked up many times. The genes are TRBV20-1 and TRBJ2-7; the match to TRBD1 covers 7 bases. With V trimmed by 1 base and J by 5 bases, 11 bases remained unmatched. The CDR3 contains 15 residues. Germline loops: CDR1 DFQATT, CDR2 SNEGSKA (reference sequence). CDR3 sequence: CSARVPLTGNHEQYF. The CDR3, as DNA: TGCAGTGCTAGAGTTCCCCTGACAGGGAACCACGAGCAGTACTTC.